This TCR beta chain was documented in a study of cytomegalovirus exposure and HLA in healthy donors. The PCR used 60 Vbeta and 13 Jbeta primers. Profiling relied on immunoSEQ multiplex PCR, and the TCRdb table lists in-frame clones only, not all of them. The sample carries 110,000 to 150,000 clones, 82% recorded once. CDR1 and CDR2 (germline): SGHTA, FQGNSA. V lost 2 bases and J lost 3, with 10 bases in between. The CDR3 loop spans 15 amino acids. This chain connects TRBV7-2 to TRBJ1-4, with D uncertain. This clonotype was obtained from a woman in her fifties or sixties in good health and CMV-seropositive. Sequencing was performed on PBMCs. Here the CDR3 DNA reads TGTGCCAGCAGCTTACTCGGGGAGGCTAATGAAAAACTGTTTTTT. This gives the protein CASSLLGEANEKLFF.